This entry is about one TCR beta chain. Its antigen has not been determined. No clone much larger than this one lies a single base away; base qualities are absent. The immunoSEQ Assay, a bias-controlled multiplex PCR, was used to amplify TCRbeta CDR3 regions from genomic DNA. The paper's data handling went like this. Within the assay, amplification of reference gene primers was used to estimate how many nucleated cells each sample contained. To quantify the absolute abundance of each unique TCRbeta CDR3 rearrangement, sequence reads were collapsed and filtered. For each sample, productive Simpson clonality was calculated as the square root of Simpson's diversity index over productive rearrangements. TCRdb's version of the immuneACCESS table is confined to in-frame rearrangements and falls short of the full clone set. An unresolved V gene accounts for under half of the shortfall where checked; the remainder is of unknown origin. That table supplies the V and J calls and clone size; D and trimming were determined from the DNA. The sample profile shows hundreds of thousands of clones; roughly 90% of them were found once. 2.5% to 3% of the sample comes from the top ten.

Enrolling through a virtual design, the prospective study's participants ranged in age from roughly 18 to 95 years and lived across about two dozen United States geographic areas. In the prospective study, participants were assigned to cohorts based on the clinical history participants reported in a screening survey and a study questionnaire. For ImmuneRACE Cohort 3, a participant was defined as recovered based on two consecutive negative NP/OP PCR tests, clearance by a healthcare professional, or resolution of symptoms. In the prospective study, whole blood, serum and a nasopharyngeal or oropharyngeal swab were collected from each participant by mobile phlebotomists. Additional blood draws and questionnaires over an approximately 2-month period could optionally be provided by prospective study participants. Before DNA extraction, prospective study blood samples were shipped either frozen or at room temperature.

The data were taken from a study of blood T cell repertoires in COVID-19 (dated by TCRdb to the early 2020s). Regarding the complete study: Collaborator samples came from the United States, Italy and Spain and covered acute and convalescent phases of COVID-19. Deeply sampled blood TCRbeta repertoires from subjects exposed to, actively infected with, or recovered from COVID-19 were included in the dataset. The sample metadata nearly always contained a de-identified subject ID, COVID-19 status, age in years and sex. Samples came from the ongoing ImmuneRACE study (first 160 participants) plus 1,254 subjects from 6 global collaborators. Where available, HLA class I and class II types were obtained from metadata supplied by the sample provider rather than from assay-based typing. The repertoires were released in a freely available public database intended as a resource for research on the immune response to SARS-CoV-2. The prospective study material was composed of cDNA or gDNA derived from T cells, B-cell-depleted T cells, or PBMCs. General conclusions and limits of the study: The quantity of clinical and demographic metadata differed by source and by participant and was supplied without curation.

V is cut by 5 bases and J by 0 bases, and the space between the germline ends is 25 bases. Including cysteine and phenylalanine, the CDR3 has 19 amino acids. Only the CDR3 portion is preserved as DNA: 57 bases, with reading frame beginning at the first base. The germline V gene gives CDR1 as SGHTA and CDR2 as FQGNSA. The sequenced sample consisted of PBMCs or T cells enriched from blood (not recorded which). The chain is made from TRBV7-2 and TRBJ2-5, with a weak D call of TRBD1 (6 bases match). The origin of this receptor is a woman in her forties or fifties who had recovered from COVID-19. The DNA sequence reads TGTGCCAGCAGCCGCGAGGGACACCGCCTGGGGACGTACCAAGAGACCCAGTACTTC. Its translation is CASSREGHRLGTYQETQYF.